Following are 9 T cell receptor beta chains from one sample sequenced in a study of vaccination and CD4 T cells after COVID-19. TCRdb itself ran the PCR reads through MiXCR, one entry per CDR3 protein. The table records approximately 19,000 distinct CDR3 sequences, over 45% of them present only once. Sequencing used CD4+ T cells from blood, obtained after SARS-CoV-2 vaccination. These TCRs come from a human donor who had recovered from COVID-19.

This chain connects TRBV19 to TRBJ2-7; D possibly uses TRBD1 or TRBD2 (5 bases each). The CDR3 runs 11 residues. Germline V gene data show CDR1 as LNHDA and CDR2 as SQIVND (reference sequence). Trimming removed 8 bases from V and 11 bases from J, with 16 bases in between. CDR3 region: CASSGGTVKYF. The CDR3 bases are TGTGCCAGTTCCGGTGGGACCGTAAAGTACTTC.

The chain employs TRBV10-3 and TRBJ2-5, with a tentative D call TRBD2 (5 bases). Germline V CDR1 and CDR2: ENHRY, SYGVKD. This CDR3 spans 13 amino acids. V was clipped by 6 bases and J by 5 bases, with 13 bases between them. The CDR3 here is CAIRTEVGETQYF. DNA for the CDR3: TGTGCCATCAGAACGGAGGTTGGGGAGACCCAGTACTTC.

The count of this clonotype is one. V and J are TRBV4-3 and TRBJ1-6, with 8 positions matching TRBD1. CDR1 is LGHNA, CDR2 YSLEER, per germline. The V and J ends lost 1 base and 0 bases, in that order; junction bases with no gene match: 8. The CDR3 extends over 19 amino acids. The CDR3 region has the DNA TGCGCCAGCAGCCAAGCGGTGACAGGGGAGAGCTCCTATAATTCACCCCTCCACTTT. This gives the protein CASSQAVTGESSYNSPLHF.

The chain uses TRBV6-2 or TRBV6-3 and TRBJ2-5; D is undetermined. The length of the CDR3 is 10 residues. Trimming took 6 bases from V and 2 from J, leaving 1 base between them. The V gene's germline CDR1 is MNHEY and CDR2 SVGEGT. DNA of the CDR3: TGTGCCAGCAGGCAAGAGACCCAGTACTTC. It yields the protein CASRQETQYF.

The count of this clonotype is one. This chain connects TRBV9 to TRBJ1-2; D gene ambiguous. The CDR3 is 14 amino acids. Germline V lookup: CDR1 SGDLS, CDR2 YYNGEE. V lost 1 base to trimming and J lost 5 bases, with 12 bases between them. CDR3 sequence: CASSVYEGPYGYTF. CDR3 nucleotide sequence: TGTGCCAGCAGCGTATATGAGGGCCCTTATGGCTACACCTTC. Together with reference TRBV9 and TRBJ1-2, the CDR3 gives the full variable domain: DSGVTQTPKHLITATGQRVTLRCSPRSGDLSVYWYQQSLDQGLQFLIQYYNGEERAKGNILERFSAQQFPDLHSELNLSSLELGDSALYFCASSVYEGPYGYTFGSGTRLTVV.

The chain uses TRBV10-1 and TRBJ2-1; no clear D. Trimming stripped 9 bases from V and 9 bases from J, with 18 bases between. CDR3 size: 13 residues. Germline CDR1 reads WNHNN; CDR2 reads SYGVQD (reference sequence). Here the CDR3 reads CASPRHHGCEQFF. Here the CDR3 DNA reads TGCGCCAGTCCACGTCACCATGGTTGTGAGCAGTTCTTC.

This clonotype showed up just a few times. This chain links TRBV19 with TRBJ1-5; 11 bases agree with TRBD1. The CDR3 consists of 16 residues. The germline CDR1 and CDR2 sequences are LNHDA and SQIVND (reference sequence). V dropped 6 bases and J dropped 5; count of bases not matched to a gene: 9. The CDR3 nucleotides read TGTGCCAGTAGGCTTTCCGGGACAGGGGGACATCAGCCCCAGCATTTT. This gives the protein CASRLSGTGGHQPQHF.

This clonotype appeared a single time. The rearrangement uses TRBV7-3 and TRBJ1-1, with 7 bases that match TRBD1. The CDR3 length is 13 residues. Germline V CDR1 and CDR2: SGHTA, FQGTGA. Trimming removed 0 bases from V and 12 bases from J; junction bases left unmatched: 7. The CDR3 DNA is TGTGCCAGCAGCTTAACGCCGACAGGGCGGACTTTCTTT. Protein product: CASSLTPTGRTFF.

Comments on this clonotype: An end of the junction differs from the germline gene, which may be a read error. This chain connects TRBV2 to TRBJ1-5; D uncertain. CDR1 and CDR2 (germline): SNHLY, FYNNEI. The CDR3 runs 14 residues. CDR3 region: CASSEGGGNQPQHF. In nucleotides, the CDR3 is TGTGCCAGCAGCGAAGGTGGCGGGAATCAGCCCCAGCATTTT.